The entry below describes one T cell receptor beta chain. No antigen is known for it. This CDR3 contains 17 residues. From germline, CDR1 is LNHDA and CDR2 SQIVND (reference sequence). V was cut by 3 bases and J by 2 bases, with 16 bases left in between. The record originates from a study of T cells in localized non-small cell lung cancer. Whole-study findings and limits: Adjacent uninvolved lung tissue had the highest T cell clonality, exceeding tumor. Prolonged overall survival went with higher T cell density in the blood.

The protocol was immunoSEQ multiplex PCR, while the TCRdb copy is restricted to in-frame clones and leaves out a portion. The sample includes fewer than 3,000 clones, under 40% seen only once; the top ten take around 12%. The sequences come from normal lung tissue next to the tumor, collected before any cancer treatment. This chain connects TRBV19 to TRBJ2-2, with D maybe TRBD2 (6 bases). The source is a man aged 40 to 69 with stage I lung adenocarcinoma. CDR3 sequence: CASSMGRQILNTGELFF. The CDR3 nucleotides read TGTGCCAGTAGTATGGGGAGGCAGATATTAAACACCGGGGAGCTGTTTTTT.